The present entry profiles one TCR beta chain with its context. Its antigen is not known. TCRdb re-analysed the reads in MiXCR, keeping a single row per CDR3 protein. The sample yields about 920,000 distinct CDR3 sequences, roughly 30% seen once. The sample originates from a study of T cell repertoires in cytomegalovirus infection. Study in general: The study used recently identified HLA-C-restricted and well-studied HLA-B-restricted CMV epitopes. CMV infection together with matching HLA type was indicated by public TCR beta signatures. Study findings and constraints: CMV-specific TCR beta clonotypes restricted by HLA-C were the ones dominating the ex vivo response. Cumulative public TCR beta family frequency identified carriers of CMV plus the relevant HLA.

This material consisted of cultured CD8+ T cells from PBMCs, taken from culture after CMV antigen stimulation. This TCR came from a human donor in good health (CMV status not recorded). Some clones in this sample may be carry-over from other donors' samples.

CDR3 loop: CASSSNGGKRIYNEQFF. CDR3 coding DNA: TGTGCCAGCAGCTCCAACGGGGGGAAACGAATCTACAATGAGCAGTTCTTC. The chain recombines TRBV7-9 with TRBJ2-1, with 7 bases identical to TRBD2. The J segment lost 3 bases and the V segment lost 4 bases, leaving 12 bases of the junction unmatched. The CDR3 is 17 residues long. Germline loops: CDR1 SEHNR, CDR2 FQNEAQ (reference sequence).